These T cell receptor beta chains were read from a single sample in a study of human T cells and chemical hapten exposure. TCRdb re-analysed the RACE reads in MiXCR, keeping a single row per CDR3 protein. The sample holds 150,000 to 200,000 distinct CDR3 sequences, about a fifth seen once. The specimen was whole blood, collected in connection with sensitization to the hapten diphenylcyclopropenone (DPC). These receptors were obtained from a woman between 45 and 60 years old with alopecia areata. Some clones in this sample may be carry-over from other donors' samples. The CDR3 runs from the conserved cysteine through the conserved F or W. Fields, in order: clone size, CDR3 length, V gene, J gene, D gene, CDR3 protein, CDR3 DNA. A D gene is named only where the DNA matches it firmly. Size is omitted from some rows. Given values are once, few, many or a class for expanded clones.

abundance: NA; len: 14; v_gene: TRBV10-3; j_gene: TRBJ1-5; d_gene: TRBD1; CDR3aa: CATGQGLYNQPQHF; CDR3nt: TGTGCCACAGGACAGGGCCTCTACAATCAGCCCCAGCATTTT
abundance: NA; len: 12; v_gene: TRBV5-1; j_gene: TRBJ2-7; d_gene: NA; CDR3aa: CASSTGDWEQYF; CDR3nt: TGCGCCAGCAGCACCGGAGATTGGGAGCAGTACTTC
abundance: few; len: 15; v_gene: TRBV7-2; j_gene: TRBJ2-1; d_gene: TRBD1; CDR3aa: CASSAVDRAYNEQFF; CDR3nt: TGTGCCAGCAGCGCGGTGGACAGGGCGTACAATGAGCAGTTCTTC
abundance: NA; len: 16; v_gene: TRBV5-4; j_gene: TRBJ2-1; d_gene: TRBD2; CDR3aa: CASSLEPAGEYNEQFF; CDR3nt: TGTGCCAGCAGCTTGGAGCCAGCGGGAGAGTACAATGAGCAGTTCTTC
abundance: few; len: 14; v_gene: TRBV5-1; j_gene: TRBJ2-1; d_gene: TRBD2; CDR3aa: CASSLAGTSMPQFF; CDR3nt: TGCGCCAGCAGCTTAGCGGGGACTTCGATGCCTCAGTTCTTC
abundance: NA; len: 12; v_gene: TRBV2; j_gene: TRBJ1-2; d_gene: NA; CDR3aa: CASSGGPYGYTF; CDR3nt: TGTGCCAGCAGTGGGGGTCCCTATGGCTACACCTTC
abundance: NA; len: 13; v_gene: TRBV27; j_gene: TRBJ2-5; d_gene: NA; CDR3aa: CASRDTGAETQYF; CDR3nt: TGTGCCAGCAGAGATACGGGGGCAGAGACCCAGTACTTC
abundance: once; len: 15; v_gene: TRBV20-1; j_gene: TRBJ2-5; d_gene: TRBD2; CDR3aa: CSASHSGRAVETQYF; CDR3nt: TGCAGTGCTAGTCATAGCGGGAGGGCCGTTGAGACCCAGTACTTC
abundance: NA; len: 13; v_gene: TRBV20-1; j_gene: TRBJ2-3; d_gene: NA; CDR3aa: CSAGRVSTDTQYF; CDR3nt: TGCAGTGCGGGGCGGGTTAGCACAGATACGCAGTATTTT
abundance: few; len: 11; v_gene: TRBV2; j_gene: TRBJ1-2; d_gene: NA; CDR3aa: CASSLQVGYTF; CDR3nt: TGTGCCAGCAGTTTACAGGTTGGCTACACCTTC
abundance: NA; len: 15; v_gene: TRBV18; j_gene: TRBJ1-1; d_gene: NA; CDR3aa: CASSPGEGAHTEAFF; CDR3nt: TGTGCCAGCTCACCAGGGGAGGGTGCGCACACTGAAGCTTTCTTT
abundance: NA; len: 16; v_gene: TRBV12-3/TRBV12-4; j_gene: TRBJ1-4; d_gene: NA; CDR3aa: CASSFSRDATNEKLFF; CDR3nt: TGTGCCAGCAGTTTTTCCAGGGATGCAACTAATGAAAAACTGTTTTTT
abundance: NA; len: 16; v_gene: TRBV5-4; j_gene: TRBJ2-1; d_gene: TRBD2; CDR3aa: CASSALAGILRDEQFF; CDR3nt: TGTGCCAGCAGCGCACTAGCGGGAATCCTCCGGGATGAGCAGTTCTTC
abundance: NA; len: 14; v_gene: TRBV10-3; j_gene: TRBJ2-7; d_gene: TRBD2; CDR3aa: CAIRAGTSDTWVWF; CDR3nt: TGTGCCATCCGAGCCGGGACTAGCGACACCTGGGTTTGGTTC
abundance: NA; len: 15; v_gene: TRBV7-8; j_gene: TRBJ2-3; d_gene: TRBD2; CDR3aa: CASSFGTSLTDTQYF; CDR3nt: TGTGCCAGCAGCTTCGGGACTAGCCTAACAGATACGCAGTATTTT
abundance: NA; len: 15; v_gene: TRBV2; j_gene: TRBJ2-7; d_gene: TRBD2; CDR3aa: CASSTDSGEPYEQYF; CDR3nt: TGTGCCAGCAGTACCGATAGCGGGGAACCCTACGAGCAGTACTTC
abundance: NA; len: 14; v_gene: TRBV20-1; j_gene: TRBJ1-1; d_gene: NA; CDR3aa: CSAREFRGHTEAFF; CDR3nt: TGCAGTGCTAGAGAATTTCGGGGCCACACTGAAGCTTTCTTT